The rows below give T cell receptor beta chains drawn from one sample of a study of T cells in Graves' hyperthyroidism and ophthalmopathy. Via MiXCR, TCRdb re-called the multiplex PCR reads, giving one row per CDR3 protein. The sample includes about 380,000 distinct CDR3 sequences, about 13% seen only once; the top ten take less than 25%. The sequenced sample consisted of blood. These receptors came from a man in his thirties or forties with Graves' hyperthyroidism that later progressed to Graves' ophthalmopathy. Both conserved end residues are part of each CDR3. A D gene is named only where the DNA matches it firmly. The listing skips clone size in some rows; elsewhere it reads once, few, many or a size class.

>TRBJ2-3|TRBV12-3/TRBV12-4|TRBD2|many
TGTGCCAGCAGTTTTATCCTTCTAGCGGGGGAAGCAGATACGCAGTATTTT
CASSFILLAGEADTQYF
>TRBJ1-3|TRBV10-3|.|.
TGTGCCATTCAGGGGACAAGCTCTGGAGACACCATATATTTT
CAIQGTSSGDTIYF
>TRBJ2-2|TRBV10-3|.|.
TGTGCCATCAGGACGGACAAACACACCGGGGAGCTGTTTTTT
CAIRTDKHTGELFF
>TRBJ2-3|TRBV12-3/TRBV12-4|.|many
TGTGCCAGCAGTCCCGTGGGGGGTAGCACAGATACGCAGTATTTT
CASSPVGGSTDTQYF
>TRBJ2-1|TRBV30|TRBD2|many
TGTGCCAGCTACGGGACTAGCACCAATGAGCAGTTCTTC
CASYGTSTNEQFF
>TRBJ2-3|TRBV7-9|TRBD2|.
TGTGCCGGCAGCTCCACTAGCGGGGGCACAGATACGCAGTATTTT
CAGSSTSGGTDTQYF
>TRBJ2-1|TRBV2|.|many
TGTGCCAGCAGTGGTGACAGTTACAATGAGCAGTTCTTC
CASSGDSYNEQFF
>TRBJ1-5|TRBV5-1|TRBD1|.
TGCGCCAGCAGCTTGAAGACAGGGTGGGACTATAGCAATCAGCCCCAGCATTTT
CASSLKTGWDYSNQPQHF
>TRBJ2-7|TRBV12-3/TRBV12-4|TRBD1|few
TGTGCCAGCAGTTGGACAGGGATAGCCTACGAGCAGTACTTC
CASSWTGIAYEQYF
>TRBJ1-5|TRBV20-1|TRBD1|few
TGCAGTGCTAGAGTGGCAGGGGGATCCAATCAGCCCCAGCATTTT
CSARVAGGSNQPQHF
>TRBJ1-4|TRBV5-1|.|few
TGCGCCAGCAGCTTGTATGCGGGGAGTAGTGAAAAACTGTTTTTT
CASSLYAGSSEKLFF
>TRBJ1-2|TRBV20-1|.|many
TGCAGTGCTAGACCCCAACAGGGTGTGTATGGCTACACCTTC
CSARPQQGVYGYTF
>TRBJ2-3|TRBV9|.|.
TGTGCCAGCAGCGTAAGGCCAGGTGGCACAGATACGCAGTATTTT
CASSVRPGGTDTQYF
>TRBJ1-2|TRBV29-1|TRBD1|.
TGCAGCGTTGCCACCGACAGGGTGGGAGGCTACACCTTC
CSVATDRVGGYTF
>TRBJ1-6|TRBV18|.|few
TGTGCCAGCTCACAGTTAATAGAAAACGGTTCACCCCTCCACTTT
CASSQLIENGSPLHF
>TRBJ1-1|TRBV7-2|TRBD1|.
TGTGCCAGCAGCTTAGAAAGGGGGCCCAGCACTGAAGCTTTCTTT
CASSLERGPSTEAFF
>TRBJ2-7|TRBV6-1|.|.
TGTGCCAGCAGTACCGGGCCCACCTACGAGCAGTACTTC
CASSTGPTYEQYF
>TRBJ2-5|TRBV7-9|.|few
TGTGCCAGCAGCTTTCTGGGTGCTGCGAAAGAGACCCAGTACTTC
CASSFLGAAKETQYF
>TRBJ2-1|TRBV6-1|.|.
TGTGCCAGCAGGTACGGGAGTGAGCAGTTCTTC
CASRYGSEQFF
>TRBJ2-7|TRBV29-1|.|.
TGCAGCGTTCGGAACGGGTACGAGCAGTACTTC
CSVRNGYEQYF